This T cell receptor (beta chain) was observed in a study of beta chain features in type 1 diabetes listed by TCRdb under 2018. A note on the overall study: No differences in mean age, gender distribution, total cell number or subset yield were found between patients and healthy donors. Across all samples, 107,917,701 sorted cells were examined, and cell number per subset correlated strongly with RNA yield. The study compared the TCRB repertoires of sorted circulating CD4+ T cell subsets in recently diagnosed type 1 diabetes patients with those in matched healthy donors. Whereas all 30 or so donors provided naive and central memory subsets, regulatory and stem cell-like memory subsets were isolated from just 8 patients and roughly 8 healthy donors. What the research found in general, with its limitations: PCR may preferentially amplify shorter templates, but because patient and control samples were amplified and corrected together, any resulting skew would affect both groups equally. At VDJ recombination sites, patients with type 1 diabetes made fewer insertions and deleted more nucleotides, a pattern implying thymic rearrangement abnormalities. HLA sub-analyses involved small numbers of individuals, so any influence of HLA type on TCRB rearrangement remained unresolved. Because cDNA rather than genomic DNA was sequenced, highly expressing activated cells could have been over-represented, although no difference in activation and CD3 levels was found between groups. Type 1 diabetes patients showed a moderate but significant shortening of TCRB CDR3 length in all four CD4+ subsets. The naive, central memory and regulatory TCRB repertoires appeared to resemble one another more closely among patients than among healthy donors.

V loses 5 bases of germline sequence and J loses 6 bases, and the interval between the two ends is 14 bases. Reading from cysteine to phenylalanine, the CDR3 counts 12 amino acids. Only the CDR3 region is kept as DNA, spanning 36 bases read in frame from base 1. Per the germline V gene, SQVTM is the CDR1 and ANQGSEA is the CDR2. The entire amount of isolated RNA was reverse transcribed using the High Capacity cDNA Reverse Transcription Kit, so the sequenced TCRB transcripts were expressed ones. Naive, central memory and regulatory T cell samples underwent deep immunoSEQ sequencing, averaging about 3.57 million total reads per sample. Sorted cells were lysed in RLT buffer, and RNA was extracted using DNase-treated RNeasy Micro or Mini kits according to cell number. To prevent cross-contamination, every cell subset was processed on its own, while patient and healthy donor samples were processed together. Using the immunoSEQ multiplex PCR, TCRB sequences were amplified from cDNA into 87-bp fragments spanning the CDR3 region. Amplicons were sequenced on the Illumina HiSeq platform. The authors' pipeline ran thus. Synthetic template baselines were used to correct PCR bias computationally, reads within Hamming distance 2 were collapsed together, and singletons that could not be merged were discarded. By aligning reads against IMGT, V, D and J genes, CDR3 length, and insertions or deletions at six rearrangement sites were assigned. Within each subset, clonotype counts were normalized to sorted cell number, and only after that were true diversity and Gini coefficients computed with the tcR R package. Repertoire sharing was quantified using the overlap coefficient calculated on TCRB nucleotide sequences. The table comes from immuneACCESS by way of TCRdb, which keeps in-frame sequences with V and J called. Part of the clones is missing from these tables; in studies checked, under half for an unresolved V gene and the rest for unknown reasons. The V and J calls and clone size were taken over from that table, and D and trimming were inferred from the DNA. The sample table contains about 170,000 clones; only one count was recorded for approximately 7.9% of them. The biggest ten clones account for 0.5% of the sample.

This clone was recorded a few times. Its antigen is not yet known. Per-nucleotide qualities are absent, and no much larger clonotype sits a single base away. From each donor, a single peripheral blood sample of around 120 mL on average was drawn into heparinised tubes. Using a panel that included CD45RO, CCR7, CD25, CD127, CD95 and CD27, naive, central memory, regulatory and stem cell-like memory CD4+ T cells were sorted on a BD FACSAria II. Purity was above 98% for every sorted population. Right away, PBMCs were isolated by Lymphoprep density gradient centrifugation and were stained directly, with no culture step. Samples were stained and sorted in pairs, with one healthy donor and one patient per experiment, so that batch effects were minimized.

The sequencing sample was made of central memory CD4+ T cells from blood. The V and J segments used are TRBV29-1 and TRBJ2-7; a weak D assignment points to TRBD1 (5 bases agree). The receptor comes from a man aged 18 to 29 with type 1 diabetes. CDR3 reads: CSVLIGAAEQYF. The nucleotide sequence is given as TGCAGCGTTCTGATAGGGGCTGCCGAGCAGTACTTC.